This section outlines one T cell receptor beta chain sequence together with its context. Its specificity is not known. V lost 0 bases to trimming and J lost 4 bases, with 10 bases between them. Germline V CDR1 and CDR2: SGDLS, YYNGEE. CDR3 length equals 14 residues. These data are taken from a study of shared clonotypes between healthy human individuals. Study-wide results and caveats: The small donor group covered limited genetic and exposure diversity.

Sequencing used immunoSEQ multiplex PCR; TCRdb keeps in-frame clones, though not all of them. The sample has more than 400,000 clones, about 84% seen once. The sequence derives from a middle-aged woman in good health. Some clones in this sample may be carry-over from other donors' samples. The material sequenced was PBMCs. The chain combines TRBV9 with TRBJ2-5; tentative D call: TRBD2 (6 bases). CDR3 sequence (DNA): TGTGCCAGCAGCGTAGACGGGAGAGGAGAGACCCAGTACTTC. Translated: CASSVDGRGETQYF. Complete variable domain (other parts from reference TRBV9 and TRBJ2-5): DSGVTQTPKHLITATGQRVTLRCSPRSGDLSVYWYQQSLDQGLQFLIQYYNGEERAKGNILERFSAQQFPDLHSELNLSSLELGDSALYFCASSVDGRGETQYFGPGTRLLVL.